The clone carrying this TCR beta chain was counted once. The CDR3 is made up of 15 amino acids. Germline V gene sequence: CDR1 MNHNY, CDR2 SVGAGI (reference sequence). V shed 6 bases, J shed 4 bases, and the junction held 10 bases outside the gene matches. The table came from immunoSEQ multiplex PCR; TCRdb's copy has only in-frame clones and leaves some out. The data show 130,000 or so clones, about 90% seen once. The record originates from a study of cytomegalovirus exposure and HLA in healthy donors. Sequencing was done on a sample of PBMCs. The TCR comes from a woman aged 18-29 years in good health and CMV-seronegative. This rearrangement joins TRBV6-6 to TRBJ2-5; 8 bases map to TRBD2. The CDR3 loop reads CASRGSSGAGETQYF. The DNA of the CDR3 is TGTGCCAGCAGGGGAAGTAGCGGGGCTGGAGAGACCCAGTACTTC.